A single sample gave rise to the 31 T cell receptor beta chains below, sequenced in a study of cytomegalovirus exposure and HLA in healthy donors. Repertoires were generated with immunoSEQ multiplex PCR, while TCRdb's copy carries only in-frame clones and drops some. The sample holds about 250,000 clones, roughly 87% seen once. Sequenced input: PBMCs. These receptors came from a man aged 18-30 years in good health and CMV-seropositive.

This chain joins TRBV4-1 and TRBJ2-1; possibly TRBD2 for D (5 bases). V was shortened by 0 bases and J by 7 bases, with 22 bases between the two germline ends. CDR1 and CDR2 from the germline V gene are MGHRA and YSYEKL. The CDR3 sequence is 18 residues long. DNA for the CDR3: TGCGCCAGCAGCCAAGATGCGGGTGAGCTGAGGCATCTGAATGAGCAGTTCTTC. As protein: CASSQDAGELRHLNEQFF.

The chain has TRBV5-1 and TRBJ2-2; tentatively, D is TRBD1 or TRBD2 (5 bases each). The CDR3 has 17 residues. Trimming took off 4 bases at V and 0 bases at J, with 16 bases between the two ends. Germline-derived CDR1 and CDR2 are SGHRS and YFSETQ. The CDR3 sequence: CASSQTGGGTNTGELFF. In DNA form, the CDR3 reads TGCGCCAGCAGCCAAACTGGTGGGGGAACGAACACCGGGGAGCTGTTTTTT.

The CDR3 loop is CASALGFSYNEQFF. The DNA for the CDR3 is TGTGCTAGTGCCCTCGGGTTCTCCTACAATGAGCAGTTCTTC. The gene calls are TRBV12-5 and TRBJ2-1; no clear D gene. CDR3 length: 14 residues. With 7 bases removed from V and 0 bases from J, the gap between germline ends came to 10 bases. Germline CDR1 LGHNT, CDR2 FRNRAP. The full variable domain, completed using reference TRBV12-5 and TRBJ2-1, is DARVTQTPRHKVTEMGQEVTMRCQPILGHNTVFWYRQTMMQGLELLAYFRNRAPLDDSGMPKDRFSAEMPDATLATLKIQPSEPRDSAVYFCASALGFSYNEQFFGPGTRLTVL.

This chain uses TRBV7-2 with TRBJ2-1; the D call may be TRBD1 or TRBD2 (5 bases each). The CDR3 is 16 amino acids. V was trimmed by 7 bases and J by 4 bases, leaving 20 bases between them. CDR1 is SGHTA and CDR2 is FQGNSA in the germline V gene. The CDR3 DNA reads TGTGCCAGCACCCCTCGTGGGACCGCGGATTACAATGAGCAGTTCTTC. This sequence encodes CASTPRGTADYNEQFF.

The chain is built from TRBV28 and TRBJ2-2, with D perhaps matching TRBD1 or TRBD2 (5 bases each). This CDR3 is 17 amino acids long. Germline CDR1 MDHEN, CDR2 SYDVKM. Trimming removed 3 bases from V and 4 bases from J, with 18 bases in between. CDR3 in amino acids: CASSFPRGRTPTGELFF. For the CDR3, the DNA is TGTGCCAGCAGTTTCCCCCGGGGCCGTACCCCCACCGGGGAGCTGTTTTTT.

This clone was counted a few times. The J gene is TRBJ2-3, the V gene TRBV5-1, with 12 bases aligning to TRBD2. The CDR3 length is 15 residues. V lost 7 bases and J lost 4; bases outside the gene matches: 7. Germline values: CDR1 SGHRS, CDR2 YFSETQ. The CDR3 is CASVSLAGGPDTQYF. For the CDR3, the DNA is TGCGCCAGCGTGTCCCTAGCGGGAGGGCCAGATACGCAGTATTTT.

The V gene is TRBV2, the J gene TRBJ2-2; no clear D gene. V dropped 8 bases and J dropped 4 bases, with 17 bases sitting between them. The V gene's germline CDR1 is SNHLY and CDR2 FYNNEI. This CDR3 comprises 15 residues. CDR3 coding DNA: TGTGCCAGCCAAAAAGGATCTTTTGGCACCGGGGAGCTGTTTTTT. It specifies CASQKGSFGTGELFF.

The rearrangement joins TRBV5-1 to TRBJ2-5; D unresolved. Germline loops: CDR1 SGHRS, CDR2 YFSETQ. Deletions cut 3 bases from V and 5 bases from J, with 11 bases between. The CDR3 has 13 residues. The CDR3 here is CASSWNLRETQYF. CDR3 DNA: TGCGCCAGCAGCTGGAACCTCCGGGAGACCCAGTACTTC.

This chain joins TRBV2 and TRBJ1-5; D gene uncertain. This CDR3 comprises 14 residues. Trimming left V 3 bases short and J 0 bases short, with 6 bases between. Germline CDR1 SNHLY, CDR2 FYNNEI. This CDR3 reads CASSELDSNQPQHF. As DNA, the CDR3 is TGTGCCAGCAGTGAGCTCGATAGCAATCAGCCCCAGCATTTT.

The V call is TRBV6-1, the J call TRBJ1-1, with no clear D. The CDR3 runs to 15 residues. V lost 6 bases and J lost 3, with 17 bases in between. Looked up from germline, CDR1 is MNHNS and CDR2 is SASEGT. The chain's CDR3 is CASSFAETGYTEAFF. CDR3 bases: TGTGCCAGCAGCTTCGCCGAGACCGGGTACACTGAAGCTTTCTTT.

The chain joins TRBV10-3 to TRBJ2-7; no clear D gene. Germline CDR1 ENHRY, CDR2 SYGVKD. Trimming removed 5 bases from V and 4 bases from J, with 6 bases in between. The CDR3 runs to 11 residues. The CDR3 sequence is CAISPSYEQYF. The CDR3 DNA reads TGTGCCATCAGTCCCTCATACGAGCAGTACTTC.

The chain uses TRBV6-5 and TRBJ1-1; possibly TRBD1 for D (5 bases). V was clipped by 2 bases and J by 3 bases, with 10 bases between them. Per germline, CDR1 MNHEY and CDR2 SVGAGI. The CDR3 loop spans 14 amino acids. The CDR3 nucleotides are TGTGCCAGCAGTTACGGGGCGGGGGACACTGAAGCTTTCTTT. Translated: CASSYGAGDTEAFF.

V is TRBV4-3 and J is TRBJ2-5; no reliable D call. The CDR3 runs 13 residues. The germline V gene encodes CDR1 LGHNA and CDR2 YSLEER. The V gene lost 5 bases and the J gene lost 8 bases, with 15 bases spanning the gap. CDR3 nucleotides: TGCGCCAGCAGCTCTCAAGCTACGACTACCCAGTACTTC. It encodes CASSSQATTTQYF.

This chain uses TRBV30 with TRBJ1-1, with D tentatively TRBD1 (5 bases). This CDR3 is 11 amino acids long. V dropped 6 bases and J dropped 12 bases, with 17 bases sitting between them. The germline gives CDR1 GTSNPN, CDR2 SVGIG (reference sequence). The CDR3 coding sequence is TGTGCCTGCGCCCGGAGAGGGACGCCTTTCTTT. It translates to CACARRGTPFF.

CDR3 amino acids: CASSKVPAPPVRDCRENTGELFF. The DNA for the CDR3 is TGTGCCAGCAGCAAAGTGCCTGCCCCTCCAGTGAGGGACTGCCGGGAGAACACCGGGGAGCTGTTTTTT. The chain links TRBV21-1 to TRBJ2-2; the table's D call of TRBD2 was not tested on the DNA. TRBV21-1 constitutes a pseudogene. CDR3 length equals 23 residues.

The CDR3 sequence: CASSPMGVGADTQYF. The CDR3 DNA follows: TGTGCCAGCAGCCCTATGGGTGTTGGAGCAGATACGCAGTATTTT. The chain links TRBV2 to TRBJ2-3; D gene ambiguous. The CDR3 extends over 15 amino acids. Per the germline V gene, CDR1 is SNHLY and CDR2 is FYNNEI. Trimming removed 6 bases from V and 4 bases from J, with 17 bases in between.

This chain connects TRBV6-5 to TRBJ2-7, with TRBD2 identical over 11 bases. V dropped 4 bases and J dropped 2; count of bases not matched to a gene: 1. Germline V gene lookup returns CDR1 MNHEY and CDR2 SVGAGI. This CDR3 has 14 residues. Here the CDR3 reads CASSFSGRAYEQYF. CDR3 DNA sequence: TGTGCCAGCAGTTTTAGCGGGAGGGCCTACGAGCAGTACTTC.

The chain couples TRBV2 to TRBJ2-7, with 9 bases that match TRBD1. The J segment lost 0 bases and the V segment lost 3 bases, leaving 3 bases of the junction unmatched. Germline V CDR1 and CDR2: SNHLY, FYNNEI. This CDR3 spans 15 amino acids. The CDR3 DNA reads as TGTGCCAGCAGTGACCCGGGACAGGGCTCCTACGAGCAGTACTTC. Translation gives CASSDPGQGSYEQYF.

A remark on this clone: The limits of the CDR3 on the DNA are not certain, so only TCRdb's listed CDR3 is given. The rearrangement joins TRBV27 to TRBJ1-1. The CDR3 extends over 13 residues, inclusive of both ends. From germline, CDR1 is MNHEY and CDR2 SMNVEV (reference sequence). CDR3 amino acids: CASSLQGSFLWTF.

This chain joins TRBV19 and TRBJ1-2; 7 bases fit TRBD1. The CDR3 is 16 amino acids. CDR1 and CDR2 (germline): LNHDA, SQIVND (reference sequence). Trimming removed 6 bases from V and 11 bases from J; junction bases left unmatched: 21. CDR3 in amino acids: CASRPILQGRILFYTF. Written as DNA, the CDR3 is TGTGCCAGTAGACCAATTCTACAGGGGCGCATTCTCTTTTACACCTTC.

This chain joins TRBV9 and TRBJ2-1, with D hard to call. Trimming pared 0 bases from V and 1 base from J, leaving 5 bases between. The germline V gene encodes CDR1 SGDLS and CDR2 YYNGEE. The CDR3 is 14 amino acids. CDR3 coding DNA: TGTGCCAGCAGCGTAGAGCCGTCCTACAATGAGCAGTTCTTC. This codes for CASSVEPSYNEQFF.

This chain links TRBV28 with TRBJ2-1; TRBD2 aligns across 12 bases. There are 16 residues in the CDR3. Germline CDR1 reads MDHEN; CDR2 reads SYDVKM. Trimming cost V 3 bases and J 8 bases; bases outside gene matches: 8. The CDR3 sequence is CASSLVLAGGVDEQFF. CDR3 in DNA: TGTGCCAGCAGTTTGGTGCTAGCGGGAGGGGTTGATGAGCAGTTCTTC.

The chain recombines TRBV30 with TRBJ2-6; the D gene is possibly TRBD1 (5 bases). Trimming stripped 1 base from V and 0 bases from J, with 7 bases between. Germline lookup yields CDR1 GTSNPN and CDR2 SVGIG (reference sequence). This CDR3 has 15 amino acids. The CDR3 DNA reads TGTGCCTGGAGTGGAGACAGCTCTGGGGCCAACGTCCTGACTTTC. Translation: CAWSGDSSGANVLTF.

V usage is TRBV6-4 and J usage is TRBJ2-1, with D perhaps TRBD2 (6 bases). CDR1 and CDR2 (germline): MRHNA, SNTAGT. The CDR3 spans 14 residues. With 9 bases removed from V and 7 bases from J, the gap between germline ends came to 19 bases. CDR3 in amino acids: CASPRTCGKNEQFF. The CDR3 DNA reads TGTGCCAGTCCAAGGACTTGCGGGAAGAATGAGCAGTTCTTC.

The rearrangement joins TRBV2 to TRBJ1-2; no firm D call. Germline V gene data show CDR1 as SNHLY and CDR2 as FYNNEI. V was pared by 6 bases and J by 0 bases, with 8 bases between. This CDR3 spans 13 amino acids. CDR3 protein: CASSPTANYGYTF. CDR3 nucleotide sequence: TGTGCCAGCAGCCCCACAGCTAACTATGGCTACACCTTC.

This chain joins TRBV29-1 and TRBJ2-2; the D gene is possibly TRBD1 (5 bases). The CDR3 covers 13 residues. V was shortened by 4 bases and J by 5 bases, with 11 bases between the two germline ends. CDR1 and CDR2 from the germline V gene are SQVTM and ANQGSEA. Written as DNA, the CDR3 is TGCAGCGTTGCCCAGGGTTATACCGGGGAGCTGTTTTTT. Protein sequence: CSVAQGYTGELFF.

This clone has more than one count but fewer than ten. The chain employs TRBV7-9 and TRBJ2-7, with a tentative D call TRBD1 (6 bases). The CDR3 sequence is 16 residues long. CDR1 and CDR2 from the germline V gene are SEHNR and FQNEAQ (reference sequence). Trimming shortened V by 0 bases and J by 2 bases, and 14 bases separated the two germline ends. This CDR3 reads CASSLAYRDTAYEQYF. The CDR3 bases are TGTGCCAGCAGCTTAGCCTACAGGGATACCGCCTACGAGCAGTACTTC.

The V and J genes are TRBV7-9 and TRBJ2-3, with no clear D. V was clipped by 1 base and J by 6 bases, with 5 bases between them. CDR3 length: 12 amino acids. Germline V CDR1 and CDR2: SEHNR, FQNEAQ (reference sequence). Here the CDR3 DNA reads TGTGCCAGCAGCTTAGTGGAGGATACGCAGTATTTT. This encodes CASSLVEDTQYF.

Only a few counts were recorded for this clone. The rearrangement uses TRBV10-3 and TRBJ1-1; tentatively, D is TRBD1 (5 bases). CDR3 size: 16 residues. Germline V gene sequence: CDR1 ENHRY, CDR2 SYGVKD. V lost 3 bases and J 3 bases, leaving 17 bases between the germline ends. The CDR3 protein is CAISDRDRAGYTEAFF. The CDR3, as DNA: TGTGCCATCAGTGACCGGGACCGAGCGGGTTACACTGAAGCTTTCTTT.

The rearrangement joins TRBV6-5 to TRBJ2-7; 12 positions agree with TRBD2. The trim removed 4 bases at V and 4 bases at J, leaving 8 bases unmatched. This CDR3 spans 16 amino acids. CDR1 and CDR2 from the germline V gene are MNHEY and SVGAGI. CDR3 DNA: TGTGCCAGCAGTTCCCCCCGGACTAGCGGGACTTACGAGCAGTACTTC. It translates to CASSSPRTSGTYEQYF.

The J gene is TRBJ1-5, the V gene TRBV11-2, with D perhaps TRBD1 (6 bases). The V and J ends lost 3 bases and 3 bases respectively, with 9 bases between them. Germline CDR1 SGHAT, CDR2 FQNNGV. The CDR3 runs 14 residues. The CDR3 sequence: CASSFSGDNQPQHF. The CDR3, as DNA: TGTGCCAGCAGCTTTTCAGGGGACAATCAGCCCCAGCATTTT.